Listed here are 6 T cell receptor beta chains from one sample, sequenced in a study of regulatory T cells in long-lasting Graves disease. As for time point: newly diagnosed GD, antithyroid drugs for less than 3 months. With RNA extracted from PBMCs as input, the TCR library was made. Building the TCR beta libraries relied on iRepertoire HTBI primers, and CDR3 regions underwent Arm-PCR. Each CDR3 protein gets one entry after TCRdb re-called the multiplex PCR reads with MiXCR. The sample shows approximately 540,000 distinct CDR3 sequences, 9.5% to 15% of them seen only once. The same specimen was also included in a second study, on T cells in Graves' hyperthyroidism and ophthalmopathy.

The sample was peripheral blood mononuclear cells (PBMCs), taken at new diagnosis, from a patient treated with antithyroid drugs. The receptors shown here come from a woman aged 30 to 39 with Graves disease.

This clonotype came up many times. The genes are TRBV2 and TRBJ2-1, with 8 bases matching TRBD2. CDR1 and CDR2 from the germline V gene are SNHLY and FYNNEI. CDR3 length equals 14 residues. The V and J ends lost 5 bases and 0 bases, in that order; junction bases with no gene match: 0. DNA of the CDR3: TGTGCCAGCAGTAGCGGGAGCTCCTACAATGAGCAGTTCTTC. The encoded protein is CASSSGSSYNEQFF. Drawing the rest from reference TRBV2 and TRBJ2-1, the complete variable domain is EPEVTQTPSHQVTQMGQEVILRCVPISNHLYFYWYRQILGQKVEFLVSFYNNEISEKSEIFDDQFSVERPDGSNFTLKIRSTKLEDSAMYFCASSSGSSYNEQFFGPGTRLTVL.

A remark on this clonotype: One junction end does not reproduce the germline sequence, and a read error may be involved. This chain connects TRBV18 to TRBJ2-7; maybe TRBD2 (6 bases). Germline V lookup: CDR1 KGHSH, CDR2 LQKENI. CDR3 size: 17 residues. This CDR3 is CVSSPFAHPEGLYEQYF. CDR3 coding DNA: TGTGTCAGCTCACCCTTTGCCCACCCCGAGGGACTTTACGAGCAGTACTTC. Looking up the rest from reference TRBV18 and TRBJ2-7 gives the full variable domain: NAGVMQNPRHLVRRRGQEARLRCSPMKGHSHVYWYRQLPEEGLKFMVYLQKENIIDESGMPKERFSAEFPKEGPSILRIQQVVRGDSAAYFCVSSPFAHPEGLYEQYFGPGTRLTVT.

This clonotype has a handful of counts. The chain uses TRBV4-3 and TRBJ1-1; 9 nucleotides align to TRBD1. There are 15 residues in the CDR3. V lost 0 bases to trimming and J lost 7 bases; unmatched junction nucleotides: 6. Germline V CDR1 and CDR2: LGHNA, YSLEER. The CDR3 sequence: CASSQEYNRGREAFF. CDR3 DNA: TGCGCCAGCAGCCAAGAGTATAACAGGGGGCGTGAAGCTTTCTTT.

This clonotype was seen repeatedly, ten times or more. The genes are TRBV20-1 and TRBJ2-3; a weak D match, TRBD2 (5 bases). V was cut by 3 bases and J by 1 base, with 11 bases left in between. The germline CDR1 and CDR2 sequences are DFQATT and SNEGSKA (reference sequence). The CDR3 extends over 14 amino acids. CDR3 bases: TGCAGTGCTAGGGTCGGACTTCGCACAGATACGCAGTATTTT. Encoded protein: CSARVGLRTDTQYF.

This clonotype came up many times. The chain carries TRBV15 and TRBJ2-4; possibly TRBD1 or TRBD2 for D (5 bases each). The CDR3 contains 16 residues. The V gene's germline CDR1 is LNHNV and CDR2 YYDKDF (reference sequence). V lost 8 bases, J lost 1 base, and 18 bases lay in between. The CDR3 spells CATSQGDGVAKNIQYF. The CDR3 DNA reads as TGTGCCACCTCCCAAGGGGACGGAGTGGCCAAAAACATTCAGTACTTC. Using reference TRBV15 and TRBJ2-4 for the parts outside the CDR3, the full variable domain is DAMVIQNPRYQVTQFGKPVTLSCSQTLNHNVMYWYQQKSSQAPKLLFHYYDKDFNNEADTPDNFQSRRPNTSFCFLDIRSPGLGDTAMYLCATSQGDGVAKNIQYFGAGTRLSVL.

This clonotype has ten or more counts. This chain connects TRBV19 to TRBJ2-6; D remains unclear. From germline, CDR1 is LNHDA and CDR2 SQIVND (reference sequence). This CDR3 has 15 residues. V was cut by 7 bases and J by 1 base, with 11 bases left in between. This chain's CDR3 is CASTPIRSGANVLTF. In nucleotides, the CDR3 is TGTGCCAGTACCCCAATTAGGTCTGGGGCCAACGTCCTGACTTTC. Full variable domain (missing parts from reference TRBV19 and TRBJ2-6): DGGITQSPKYLFRKEGQNVTLSCEQNLNHDAMYWYRQDPGQGLRLIYYSQIVNDFQKGDIAEGYSVSREKKESFPLTVTSAQKNPTAFYLCASTPIRSGANVLTFGAGSRLTVL.